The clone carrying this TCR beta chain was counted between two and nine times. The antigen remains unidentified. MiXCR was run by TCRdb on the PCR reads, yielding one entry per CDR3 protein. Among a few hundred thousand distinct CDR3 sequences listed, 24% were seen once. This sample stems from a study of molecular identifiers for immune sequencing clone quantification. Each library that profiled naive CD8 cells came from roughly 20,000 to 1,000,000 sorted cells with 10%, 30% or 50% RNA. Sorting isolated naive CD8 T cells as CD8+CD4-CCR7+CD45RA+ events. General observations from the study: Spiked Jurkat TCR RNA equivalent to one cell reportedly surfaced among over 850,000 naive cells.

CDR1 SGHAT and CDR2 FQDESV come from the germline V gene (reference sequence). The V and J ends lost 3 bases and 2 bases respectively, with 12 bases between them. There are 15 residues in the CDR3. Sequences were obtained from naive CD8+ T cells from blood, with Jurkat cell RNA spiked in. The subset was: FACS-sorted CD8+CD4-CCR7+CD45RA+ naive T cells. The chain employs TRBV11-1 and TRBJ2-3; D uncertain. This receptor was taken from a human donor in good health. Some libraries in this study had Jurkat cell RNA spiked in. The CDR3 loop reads CASSFFRTATDTQYF. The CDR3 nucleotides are TGTGCCAGCAGCTTCTTTCGGACGGCCACAGATACGCAGTATTTT.